This TCR beta chain was identified in a study of cytomegalovirus exposure and HLA in healthy donors. It was healthy bone marrow donors who served as donors. The PCR contained 60 Vbeta and 13 Jbeta primers. TCRdb's table, derived via immunoSEQ multiplex PCR, lists solely in-frame clones and lacks some. The data contain about 210,000 clones, about nine tenths of them singletons. Germline CDR1 is MNHNS and CDR2 is SASEGT. The germline V and J ends were trimmed by 7 bases and 0 bases, with 10 bases remaining between them. CDR3 size: 13 residues. This TCR came from a boy under 10 years old in good health and CMV-seronegative. Sequencing input: PBMCs. The rearrangement joins TRBV6-1 to TRBJ2-7; D is uncertain. The CDR3 is CASTSASSYEQYF. The CDR3, as DNA: TGTGCCAGCACGAGCGCGAGCTCCTACGAGCAGTACTTC.